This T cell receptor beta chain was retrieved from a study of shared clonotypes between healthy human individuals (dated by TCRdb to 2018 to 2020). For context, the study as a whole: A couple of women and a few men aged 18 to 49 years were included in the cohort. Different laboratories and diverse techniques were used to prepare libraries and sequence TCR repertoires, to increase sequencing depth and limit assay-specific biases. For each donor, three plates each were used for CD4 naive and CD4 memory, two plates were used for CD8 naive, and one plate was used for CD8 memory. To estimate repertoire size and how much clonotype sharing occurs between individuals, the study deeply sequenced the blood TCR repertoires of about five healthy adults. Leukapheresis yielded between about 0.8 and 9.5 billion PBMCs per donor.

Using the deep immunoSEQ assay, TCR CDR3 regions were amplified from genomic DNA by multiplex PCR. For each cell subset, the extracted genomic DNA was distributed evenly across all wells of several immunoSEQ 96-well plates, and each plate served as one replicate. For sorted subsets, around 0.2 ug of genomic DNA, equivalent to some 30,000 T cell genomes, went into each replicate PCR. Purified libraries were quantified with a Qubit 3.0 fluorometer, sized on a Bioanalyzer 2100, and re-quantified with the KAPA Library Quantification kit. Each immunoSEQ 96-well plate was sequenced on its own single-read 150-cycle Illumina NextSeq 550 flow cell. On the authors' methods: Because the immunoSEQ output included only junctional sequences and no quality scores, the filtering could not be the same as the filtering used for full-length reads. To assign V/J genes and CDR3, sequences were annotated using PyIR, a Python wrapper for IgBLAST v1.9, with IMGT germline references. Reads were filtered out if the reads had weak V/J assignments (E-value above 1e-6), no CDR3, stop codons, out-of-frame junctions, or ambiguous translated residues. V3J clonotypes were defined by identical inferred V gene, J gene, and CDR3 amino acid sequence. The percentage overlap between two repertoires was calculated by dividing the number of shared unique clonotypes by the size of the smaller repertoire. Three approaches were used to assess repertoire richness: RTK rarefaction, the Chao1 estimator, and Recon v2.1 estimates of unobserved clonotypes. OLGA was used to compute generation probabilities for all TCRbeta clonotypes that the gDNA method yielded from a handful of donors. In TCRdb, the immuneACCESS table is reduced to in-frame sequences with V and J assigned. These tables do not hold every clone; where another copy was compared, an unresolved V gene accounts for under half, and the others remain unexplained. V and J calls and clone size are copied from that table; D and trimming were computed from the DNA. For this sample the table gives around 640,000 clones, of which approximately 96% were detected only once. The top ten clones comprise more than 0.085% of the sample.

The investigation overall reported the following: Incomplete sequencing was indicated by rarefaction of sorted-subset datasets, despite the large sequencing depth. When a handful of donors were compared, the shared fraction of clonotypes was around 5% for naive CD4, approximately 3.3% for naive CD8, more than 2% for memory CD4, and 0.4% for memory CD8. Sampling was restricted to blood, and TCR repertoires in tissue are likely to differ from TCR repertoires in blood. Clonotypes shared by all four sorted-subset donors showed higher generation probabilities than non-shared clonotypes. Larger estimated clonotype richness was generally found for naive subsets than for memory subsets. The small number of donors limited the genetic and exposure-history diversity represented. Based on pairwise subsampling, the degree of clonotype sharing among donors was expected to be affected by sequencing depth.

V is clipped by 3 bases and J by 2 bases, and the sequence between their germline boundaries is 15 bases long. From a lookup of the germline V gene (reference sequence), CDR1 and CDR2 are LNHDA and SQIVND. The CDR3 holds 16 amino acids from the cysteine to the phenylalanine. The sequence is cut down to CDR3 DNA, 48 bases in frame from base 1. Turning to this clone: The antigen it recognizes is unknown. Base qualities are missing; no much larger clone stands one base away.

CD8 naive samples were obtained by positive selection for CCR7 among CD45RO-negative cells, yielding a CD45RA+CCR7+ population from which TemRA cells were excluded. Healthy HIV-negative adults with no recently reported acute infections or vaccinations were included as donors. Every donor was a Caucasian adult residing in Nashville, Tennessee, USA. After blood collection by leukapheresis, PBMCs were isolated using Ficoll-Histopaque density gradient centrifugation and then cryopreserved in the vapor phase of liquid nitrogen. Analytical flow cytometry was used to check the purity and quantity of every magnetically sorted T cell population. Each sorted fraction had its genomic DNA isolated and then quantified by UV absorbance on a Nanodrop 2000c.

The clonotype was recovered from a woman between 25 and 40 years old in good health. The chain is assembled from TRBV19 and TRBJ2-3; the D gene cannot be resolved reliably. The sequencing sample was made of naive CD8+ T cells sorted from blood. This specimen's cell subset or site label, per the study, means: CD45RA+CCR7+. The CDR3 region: CASSILVSGLTDTQYF. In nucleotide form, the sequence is TGTGCCAGTAGTATTTTGGTCAGTGGGCTCACAGATACGCAGTATTTT.